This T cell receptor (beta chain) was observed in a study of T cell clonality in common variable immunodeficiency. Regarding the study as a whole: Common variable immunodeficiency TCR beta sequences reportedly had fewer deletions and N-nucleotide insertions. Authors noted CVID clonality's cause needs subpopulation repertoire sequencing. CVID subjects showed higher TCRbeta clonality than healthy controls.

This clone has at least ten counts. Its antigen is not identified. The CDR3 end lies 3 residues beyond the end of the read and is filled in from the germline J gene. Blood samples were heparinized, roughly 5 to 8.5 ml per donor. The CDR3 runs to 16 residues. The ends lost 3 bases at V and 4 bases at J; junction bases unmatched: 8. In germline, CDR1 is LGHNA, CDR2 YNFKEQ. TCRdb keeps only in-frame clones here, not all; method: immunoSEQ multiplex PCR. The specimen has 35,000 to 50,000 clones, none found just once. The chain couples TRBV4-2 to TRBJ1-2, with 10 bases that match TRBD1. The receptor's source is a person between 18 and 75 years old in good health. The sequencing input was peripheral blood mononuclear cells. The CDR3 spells CASSQTGGAYGYGYTF. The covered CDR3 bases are TGTGCCAGCAGCCAGACAGGGGGCGCATACGGCTATGGC.